This T cell receptor beta chain was recovered during a study of immune evolution from preneoplasia to lung adenocarcinoma. Repertoires were generated with immunoSEQ multiplex PCR, while TCRdb's copy carries only in-frame clones and drops some. The sample records 35,000 to 40,000 clones, under 85% being singletons. CDR3 size: 15 residues. Trimming shortened V by 3 bases and J by 0 bases, and 9 bases separated the two germline ends. Germline V gives CDR1 WSHSY, CDR2 SAAADI. Sequenced material: FFPE invasive lung adenocarcinoma tissue. V usage is TRBV10-2 and J usage is TRBJ1-3; D is uncertain. The clonotype originates from a person between 60 and 69 years old with lung adenocarcinoma. For the CDR3, the DNA is TGCGCCAGCAGTGACCCAGGTGACTCTGGAAACACCATATATTTT. Translating it yields CASSDPGDSGNTIYF.